This entry describes one T cell receptor (beta chain). With random hexamers, reverse transcription was performed on 0.5 to 1 ug of RNA. Coverage of TCR beta CDR3 amplification by immunoSEQ multiplex PCR extended to 54 Vbeta and 13 Jbeta. TCRdb redid the calling of the immunoSEQ multiplex PCR reads with MiXCR, one entry per CDR3 protein. The sample lists roughly 130,000 distinct CDR3 sequences, 90% to 95% occurring once. This specimen comes from a study of CD8 T cells in Susac syndrome. CDR3 length: 14 amino acids. With V trimmed by 5 bases and J by 3 bases, 5 bases remained unmatched. Germline CDR1 is LGHDT and CDR2 is YNNKEL (reference sequence). The sequenced target, TCR beta, came from blood CD8+ and CD4+ T cells.

The source material was CD4+ T cells from PBMCs. The clonotype was recovered from a human donor in good health. The rearrangement joins TRBV3-1 to TRBJ2-7, with TRBD2 identical over 9 bases. Here the CDR3 DNA reads TGTGCCAGCAGCTTGATAGCGGGAGACTACGAGCAGTACTTC. Protein: CASSLIAGDYEQYF.